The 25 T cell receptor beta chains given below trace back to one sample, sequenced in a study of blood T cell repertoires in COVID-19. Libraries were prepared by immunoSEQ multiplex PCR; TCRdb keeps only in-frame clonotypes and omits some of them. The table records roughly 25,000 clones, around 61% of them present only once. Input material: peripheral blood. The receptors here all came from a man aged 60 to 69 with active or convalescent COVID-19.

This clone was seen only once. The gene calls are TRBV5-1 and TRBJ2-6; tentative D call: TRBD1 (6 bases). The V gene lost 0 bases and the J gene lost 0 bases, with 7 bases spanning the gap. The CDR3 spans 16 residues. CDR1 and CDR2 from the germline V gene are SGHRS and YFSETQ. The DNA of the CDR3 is TGCGCCAGCAGCTTGGGGACAGCCTCTGGGGCCAACGTCCTGACTTTC. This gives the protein CASSLGTASGANVLTF.

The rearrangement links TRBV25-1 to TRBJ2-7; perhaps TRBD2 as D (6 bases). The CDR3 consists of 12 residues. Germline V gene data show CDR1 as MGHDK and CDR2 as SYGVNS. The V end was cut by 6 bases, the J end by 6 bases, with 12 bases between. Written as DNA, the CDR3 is TGTGCCAGCAGCCCGGGGAGGTCCGAGCAGTACTTC. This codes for CASSPGRSEQYF.

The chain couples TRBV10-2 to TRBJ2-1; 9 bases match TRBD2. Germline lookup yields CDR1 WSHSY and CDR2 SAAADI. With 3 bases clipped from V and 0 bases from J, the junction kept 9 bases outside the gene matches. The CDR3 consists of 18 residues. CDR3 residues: CASSEARAGGSSYNEQFF. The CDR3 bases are TGCGCCAGCAGTGAAGCAAGGGCGGGAGGGTCCTCCTACAATGAGCAGTTCTTC.

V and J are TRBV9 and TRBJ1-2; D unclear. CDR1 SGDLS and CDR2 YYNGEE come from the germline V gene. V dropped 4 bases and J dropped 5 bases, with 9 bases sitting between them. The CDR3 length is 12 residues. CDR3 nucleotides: TGTGCCAGCAGCCGGTTCGATTATGGCTACACCTTC. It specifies CASSRFDYGYTF.

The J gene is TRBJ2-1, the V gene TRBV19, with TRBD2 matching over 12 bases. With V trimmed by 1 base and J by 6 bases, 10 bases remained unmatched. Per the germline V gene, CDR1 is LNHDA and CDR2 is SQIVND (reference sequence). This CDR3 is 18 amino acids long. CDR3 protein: CASSIGLMGLAGSNEQFF. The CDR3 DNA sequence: TGTGCCAGTAGTATAGGGCTTATGGGACTAGCGGGTAGCAATGAGCAGTTCTTC.

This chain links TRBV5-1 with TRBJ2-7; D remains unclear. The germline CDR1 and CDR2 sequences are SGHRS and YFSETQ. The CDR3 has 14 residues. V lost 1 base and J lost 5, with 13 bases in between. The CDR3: CASSLTRIVHEQYF. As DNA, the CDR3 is TGCGCCAGCAGCTTGACCAGGATAGTCCACGAGCAGTACTTC.

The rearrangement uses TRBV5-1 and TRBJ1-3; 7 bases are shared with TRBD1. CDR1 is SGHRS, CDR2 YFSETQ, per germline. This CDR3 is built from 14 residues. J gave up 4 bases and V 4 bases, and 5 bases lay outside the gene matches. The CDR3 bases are TGCGCCAGCAGCATACAGGGGACAGGAAACACCATATATTTT. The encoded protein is CASSIQGTGNTIYF. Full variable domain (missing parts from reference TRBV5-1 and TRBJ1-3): KAGVTQTPRYLIKTRGQQVTLSCSPISGHRSVSWYQQTPGQGLQFLFEYFSETQRNKGNFPGRFSGRQFSNSRSEMNVSTLELGDSALYLCASSIQGTGNTIYFGEGSWLTVV.

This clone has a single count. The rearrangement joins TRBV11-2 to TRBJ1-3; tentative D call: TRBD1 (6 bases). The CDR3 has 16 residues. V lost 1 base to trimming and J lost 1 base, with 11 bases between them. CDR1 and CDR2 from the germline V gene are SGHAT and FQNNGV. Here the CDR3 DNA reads TGTGCCAGCAGCTTAGGGGGGCGGGTTTCTGGAAACACCATATATTTT. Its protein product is CASSLGGRVSGNTIYF.

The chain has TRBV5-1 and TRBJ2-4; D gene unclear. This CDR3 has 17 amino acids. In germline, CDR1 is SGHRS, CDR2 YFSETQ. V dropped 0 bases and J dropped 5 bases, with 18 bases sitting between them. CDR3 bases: TGCGCCAGCAGCTTGGAACCCCTTACAGCAAACCAAAACATTCAGTACTTC. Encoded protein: CASSLEPLTANQNIQYF.

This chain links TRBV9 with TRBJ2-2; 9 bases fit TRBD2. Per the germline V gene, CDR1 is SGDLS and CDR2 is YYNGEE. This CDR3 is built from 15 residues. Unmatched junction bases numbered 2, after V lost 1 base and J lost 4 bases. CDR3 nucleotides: TGTGCCAGCAGCGTACTTAGCGGGGGCACCGGGGAGCTGTTTTTT. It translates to CASSVLSGGTGELFF.

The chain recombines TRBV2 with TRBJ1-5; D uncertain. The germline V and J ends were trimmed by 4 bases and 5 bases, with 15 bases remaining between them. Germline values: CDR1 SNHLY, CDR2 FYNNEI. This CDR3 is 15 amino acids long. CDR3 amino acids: CASSVGALFYQPQHF. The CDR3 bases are TGTGCCAGCAGTGTGGGAGCATTGTTCTATCAGCCCCAGCATTTT. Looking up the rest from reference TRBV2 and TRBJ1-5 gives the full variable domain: EPEVTQTPSHQVTQMGQEVILRCVPISNHLYFYWYRQILGQKVEFLVSFYNNEISEKSEIFDDQFSVERPDGSNFTLKIRSTKLEDSAMYFCASSVGALFYQPQHFGDGTRLSIL.

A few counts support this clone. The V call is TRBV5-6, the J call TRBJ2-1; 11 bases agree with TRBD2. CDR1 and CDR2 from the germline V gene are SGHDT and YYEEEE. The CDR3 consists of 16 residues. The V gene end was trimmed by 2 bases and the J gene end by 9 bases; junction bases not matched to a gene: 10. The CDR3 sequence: CASSFLAGGEYGEQFF. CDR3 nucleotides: TGTGCCAGCAGCTTCTTAGCGGGGGGGGAATATGGTGAGCAGTTCTTC. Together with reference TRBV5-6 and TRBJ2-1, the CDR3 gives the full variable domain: DAGVTQSPTHLIKTRGQQVTLRCSPKSGHDTVSWYQQALGQGPQFIFQYYEEEERQRGNFPDRFSGHQFPNYSSELNVNALLLGDSALYLCASSFLAGGEYGEQFFGPGTRLTVL.

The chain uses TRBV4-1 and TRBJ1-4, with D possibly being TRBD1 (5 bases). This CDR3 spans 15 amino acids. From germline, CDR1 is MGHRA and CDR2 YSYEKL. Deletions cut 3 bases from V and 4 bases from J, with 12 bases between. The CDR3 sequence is CASSHITGGNEKLFF. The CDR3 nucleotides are TGCGCCAGCAGCCACATTACGGGGGGTAATGAAAAACTGTTTTTT.

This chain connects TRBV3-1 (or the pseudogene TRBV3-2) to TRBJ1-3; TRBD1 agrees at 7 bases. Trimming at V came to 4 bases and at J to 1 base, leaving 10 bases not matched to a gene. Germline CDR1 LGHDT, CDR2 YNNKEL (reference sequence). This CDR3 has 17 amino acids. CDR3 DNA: TGTGCCAGCAGCCCCCACAGGGGATCTCTGTCTGGAAACACCATATATTTT. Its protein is CASSPHRGSLSGNTIYF.

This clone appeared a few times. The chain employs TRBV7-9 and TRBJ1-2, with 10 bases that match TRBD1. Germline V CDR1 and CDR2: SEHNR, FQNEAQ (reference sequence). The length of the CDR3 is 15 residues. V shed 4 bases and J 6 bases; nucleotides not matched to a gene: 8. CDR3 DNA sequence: TGTGCCAGCAGCTCCGGACAGACAGGGGGCGATGGCTACACCTTC. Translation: CASSSGQTGGDGYTF.

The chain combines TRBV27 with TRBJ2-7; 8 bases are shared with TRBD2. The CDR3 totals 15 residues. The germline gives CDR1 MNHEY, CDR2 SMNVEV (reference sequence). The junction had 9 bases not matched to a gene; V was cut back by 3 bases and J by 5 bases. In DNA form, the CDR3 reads TGTGCCAGCAGTTTTCAAGCGGGAGAGTTGCACGAGCAGTACTTC. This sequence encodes CASSFQAGELHEQYF.

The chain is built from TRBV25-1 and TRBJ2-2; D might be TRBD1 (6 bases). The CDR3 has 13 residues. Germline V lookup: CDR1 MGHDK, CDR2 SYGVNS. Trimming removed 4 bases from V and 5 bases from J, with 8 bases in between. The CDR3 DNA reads TGTGCCAGCAGTGTAACAGGGACCGGGGAGCTGTTTTTT. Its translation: CASSVTGTGELFF.

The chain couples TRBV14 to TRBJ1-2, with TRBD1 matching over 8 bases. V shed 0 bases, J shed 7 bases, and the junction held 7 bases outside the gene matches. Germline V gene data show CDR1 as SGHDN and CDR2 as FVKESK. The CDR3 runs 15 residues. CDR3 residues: CASSQDPRGPGGYTF. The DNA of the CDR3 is TGTGCCAGCAGCCAAGATCCCAGGGGGCCTGGTGGCTACACCTTC.

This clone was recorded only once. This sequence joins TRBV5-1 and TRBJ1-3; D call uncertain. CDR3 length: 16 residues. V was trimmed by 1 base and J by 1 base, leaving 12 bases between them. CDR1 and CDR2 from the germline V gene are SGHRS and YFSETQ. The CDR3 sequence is CASSLSLEASGNTIYF. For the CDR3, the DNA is TGCGCCAGCAGCTTGTCTCTAGAAGCATCTGGAAACACCATATATTTT.

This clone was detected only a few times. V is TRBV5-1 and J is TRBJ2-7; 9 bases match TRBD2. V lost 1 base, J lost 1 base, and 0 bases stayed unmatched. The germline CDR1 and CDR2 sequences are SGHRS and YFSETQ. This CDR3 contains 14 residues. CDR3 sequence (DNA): TGCGCCAGCAGCTTGACTAGCGGGTCCTACGAGCAGTACTTC. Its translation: CASSLTSGSYEQYF.

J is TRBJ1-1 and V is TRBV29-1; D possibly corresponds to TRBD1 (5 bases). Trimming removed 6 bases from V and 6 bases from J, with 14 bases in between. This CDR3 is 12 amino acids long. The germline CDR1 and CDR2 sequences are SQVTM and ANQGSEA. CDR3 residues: CSVTSGRAEAFF. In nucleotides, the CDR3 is TGCAGCGTGACCTCAGGGAGGGCTGAAGCTTTCTTT.

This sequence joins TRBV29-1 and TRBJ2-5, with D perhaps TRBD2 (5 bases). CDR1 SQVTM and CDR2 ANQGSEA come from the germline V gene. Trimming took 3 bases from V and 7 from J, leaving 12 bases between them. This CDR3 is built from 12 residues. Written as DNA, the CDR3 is TGCAGCGTTGATCGGGATGGAGGGACCCAGTACTTC. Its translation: CSVDRDGGTQYF.

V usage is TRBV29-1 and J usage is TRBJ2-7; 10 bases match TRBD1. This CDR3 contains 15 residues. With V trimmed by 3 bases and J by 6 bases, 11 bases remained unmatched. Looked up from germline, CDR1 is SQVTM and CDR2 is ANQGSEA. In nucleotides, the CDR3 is TGCAGCGTTGATGGGGGACAGGGGCAAAAAGGCGAGCAGTACTTC. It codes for CSVDGGQGQKGEQYF.

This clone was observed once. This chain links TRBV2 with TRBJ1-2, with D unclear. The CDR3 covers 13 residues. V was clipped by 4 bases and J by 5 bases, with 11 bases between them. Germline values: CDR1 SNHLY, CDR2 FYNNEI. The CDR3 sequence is CASSGTPAYGYTF. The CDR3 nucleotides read TGTGCCAGCAGTGGAACGCCAGCGTATGGCTACACCTTC.

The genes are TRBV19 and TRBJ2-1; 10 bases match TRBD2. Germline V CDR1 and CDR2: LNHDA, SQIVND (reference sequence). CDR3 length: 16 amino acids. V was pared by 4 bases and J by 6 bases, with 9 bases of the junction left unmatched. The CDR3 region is CASSTPSGRSGNEQFF. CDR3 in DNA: TGTGCCAGTAGTACGCCTAGCGGGAGATCAGGCAATGAGCAGTTCTTC.